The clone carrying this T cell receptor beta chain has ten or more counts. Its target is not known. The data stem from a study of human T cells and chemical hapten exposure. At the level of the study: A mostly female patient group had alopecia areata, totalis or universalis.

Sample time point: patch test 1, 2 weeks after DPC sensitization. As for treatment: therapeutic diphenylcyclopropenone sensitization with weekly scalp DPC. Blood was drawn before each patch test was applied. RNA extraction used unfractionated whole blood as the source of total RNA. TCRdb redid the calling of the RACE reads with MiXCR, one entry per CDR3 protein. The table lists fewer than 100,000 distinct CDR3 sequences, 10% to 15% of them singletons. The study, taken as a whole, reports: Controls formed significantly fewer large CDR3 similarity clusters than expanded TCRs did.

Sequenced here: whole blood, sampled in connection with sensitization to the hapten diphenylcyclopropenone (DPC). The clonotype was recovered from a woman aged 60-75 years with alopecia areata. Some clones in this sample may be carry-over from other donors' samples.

The CDR3 coding sequence is TGTGCCATCAGTGAGTCTCACGGACCTAATGAAAAACTGTTTTTT. It is translated as CAISESHGPNEKLFF. The V and J genes are TRBV10-3 and TRBJ1-4, with D unclear. CDR1 is ENHRY, CDR2 SYGVKD, per germline. The CDR3 extends over 15 amino acids. Trimming left V 0 bases short and J 3 bases short, with 8 bases between.